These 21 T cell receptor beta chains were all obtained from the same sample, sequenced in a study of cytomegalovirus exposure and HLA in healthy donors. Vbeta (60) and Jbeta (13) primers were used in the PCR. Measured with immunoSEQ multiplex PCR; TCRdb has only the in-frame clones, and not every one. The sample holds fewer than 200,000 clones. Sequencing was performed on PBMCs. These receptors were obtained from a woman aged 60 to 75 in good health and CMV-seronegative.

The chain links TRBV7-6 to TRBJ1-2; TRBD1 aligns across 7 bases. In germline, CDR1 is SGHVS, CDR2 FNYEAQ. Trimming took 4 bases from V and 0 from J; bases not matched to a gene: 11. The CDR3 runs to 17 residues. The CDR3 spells CASSSTNRGEANYGYTF. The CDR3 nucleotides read TGTGCCAGCAGCTCGACCAACAGGGGTGAGGCTAACTATGGCTACACCTTC.

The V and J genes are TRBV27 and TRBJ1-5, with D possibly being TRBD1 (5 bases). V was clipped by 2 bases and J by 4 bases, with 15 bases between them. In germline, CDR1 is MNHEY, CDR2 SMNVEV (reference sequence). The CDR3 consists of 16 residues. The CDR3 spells CASSLRADIGNQPQHF. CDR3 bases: TGTGCCAGCAGTTTAAGGGCGGACATTGGAAATCAGCCCCAGCATTTT.

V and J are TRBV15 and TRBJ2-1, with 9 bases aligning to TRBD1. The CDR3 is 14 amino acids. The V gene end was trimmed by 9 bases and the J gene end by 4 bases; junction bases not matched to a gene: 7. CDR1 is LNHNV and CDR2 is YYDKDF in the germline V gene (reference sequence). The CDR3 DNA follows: TGTGCCACGGACCGGGACAGGGCATACAATGAGCAGTTCTTC. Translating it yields CATDRDRAYNEQFF.

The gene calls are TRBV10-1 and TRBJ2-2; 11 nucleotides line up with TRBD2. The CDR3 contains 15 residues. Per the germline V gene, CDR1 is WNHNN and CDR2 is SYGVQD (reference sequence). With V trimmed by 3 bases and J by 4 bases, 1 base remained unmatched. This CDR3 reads CASSDTSGSTGELFF. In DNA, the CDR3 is TGCGCCAGCAGTGATACTAGCGGGAGCACCGGGGAGCTGTTTTTT.

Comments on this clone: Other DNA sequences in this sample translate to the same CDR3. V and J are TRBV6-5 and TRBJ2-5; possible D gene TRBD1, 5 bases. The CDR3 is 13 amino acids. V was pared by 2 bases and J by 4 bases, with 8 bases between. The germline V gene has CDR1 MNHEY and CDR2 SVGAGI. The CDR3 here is CASSYGAVETQYF. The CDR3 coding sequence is TGTGCCAGCAGTTACGGGGCGGTAGAGACCCAGTACTTC.

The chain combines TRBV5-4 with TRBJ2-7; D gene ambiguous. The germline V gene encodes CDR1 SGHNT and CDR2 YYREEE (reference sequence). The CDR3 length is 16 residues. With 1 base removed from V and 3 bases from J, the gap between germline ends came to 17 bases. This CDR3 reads CASSLTPSNSFYEQYF. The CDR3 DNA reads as TGTGCCAGCAGCTTGACCCCCTCAAACAGTTTCTACGAGCAGTACTTC.

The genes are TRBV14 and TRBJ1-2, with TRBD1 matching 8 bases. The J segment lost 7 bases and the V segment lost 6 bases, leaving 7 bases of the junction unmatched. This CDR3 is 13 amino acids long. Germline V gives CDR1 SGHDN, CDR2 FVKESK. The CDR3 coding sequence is TGTGCCAGCAGTTTAGGACAGGGCCGTGGCTACACCTTC. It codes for CASSLGQGRGYTF.

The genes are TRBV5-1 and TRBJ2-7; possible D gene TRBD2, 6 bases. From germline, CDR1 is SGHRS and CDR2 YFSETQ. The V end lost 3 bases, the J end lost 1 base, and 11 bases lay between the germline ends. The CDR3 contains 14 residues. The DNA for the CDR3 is TGCGCCAGCAGCTGGGAGGACGCTTCCTACGAGCAGTACTTC. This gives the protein CASSWEDASYEQYF.

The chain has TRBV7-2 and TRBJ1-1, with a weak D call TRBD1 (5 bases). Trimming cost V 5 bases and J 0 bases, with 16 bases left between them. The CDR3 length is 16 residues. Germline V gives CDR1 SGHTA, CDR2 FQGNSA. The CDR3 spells CASSRPPGRMNTEAFF. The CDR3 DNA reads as TGTGCCAGCAGCCGGCCCCCAGGGCGAATGAACACTGAAGCTTTCTTT.

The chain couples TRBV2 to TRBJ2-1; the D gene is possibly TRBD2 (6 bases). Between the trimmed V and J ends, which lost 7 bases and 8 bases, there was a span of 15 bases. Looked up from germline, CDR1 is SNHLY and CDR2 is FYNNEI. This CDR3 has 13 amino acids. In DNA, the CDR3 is TGTGCCAGCACCTCCCTGGAGGGCGATGAGCAGTTCTTC. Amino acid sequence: CASTSLEGDEQFF.

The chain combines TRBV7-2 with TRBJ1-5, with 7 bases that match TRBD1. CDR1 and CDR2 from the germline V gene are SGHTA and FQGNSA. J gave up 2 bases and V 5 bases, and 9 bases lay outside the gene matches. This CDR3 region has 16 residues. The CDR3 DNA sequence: TGTGCCAGCAGCGTCTCGGCAGGGACAGGCAATCAGCCCCAGCATTTT. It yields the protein CASSVSAGTGNQPQHF.

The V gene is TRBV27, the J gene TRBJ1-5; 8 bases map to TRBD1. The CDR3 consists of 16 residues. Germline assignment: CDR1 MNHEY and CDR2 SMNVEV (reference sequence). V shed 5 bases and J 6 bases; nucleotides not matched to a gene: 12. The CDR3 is CASSAGAGGARQPQHF. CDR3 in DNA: TGTGCCAGCAGTGCCGGAGCAGGGGGCGCACGTCAGCCCCAGCATTTT.

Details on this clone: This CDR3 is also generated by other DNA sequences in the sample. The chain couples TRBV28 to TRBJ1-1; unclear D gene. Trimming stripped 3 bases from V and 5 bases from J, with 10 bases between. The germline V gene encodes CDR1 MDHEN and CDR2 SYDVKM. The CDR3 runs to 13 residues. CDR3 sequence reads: CASSFPGSTEAFF. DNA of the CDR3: TGTGCCAGCAGTTTTCCGGGGAGTACTGAAGCTTTCTTT.

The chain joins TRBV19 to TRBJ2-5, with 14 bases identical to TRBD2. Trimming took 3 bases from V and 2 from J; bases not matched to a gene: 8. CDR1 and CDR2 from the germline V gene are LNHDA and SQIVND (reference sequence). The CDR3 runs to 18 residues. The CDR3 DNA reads TGTGCCAGTAGTATCATGACTAGCGGGAGGGTTGGGCAAGAGACCCAGTACTTC. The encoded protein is CASSIMTSGRVGQETQYF.

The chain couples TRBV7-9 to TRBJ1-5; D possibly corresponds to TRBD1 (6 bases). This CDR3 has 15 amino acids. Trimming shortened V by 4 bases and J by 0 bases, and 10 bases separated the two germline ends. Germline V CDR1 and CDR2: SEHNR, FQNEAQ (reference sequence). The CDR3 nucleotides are TGTGCCAGCAGCTCCGACAGGAGTAGCAATCAGCCCCAGCATTTT. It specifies CASSSDRSSNQPQHF.

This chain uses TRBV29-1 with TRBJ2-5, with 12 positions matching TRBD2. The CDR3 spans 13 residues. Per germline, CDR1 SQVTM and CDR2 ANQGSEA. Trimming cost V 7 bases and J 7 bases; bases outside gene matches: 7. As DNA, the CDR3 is TGCAGCGGAGGCCCTAGCGGGAGGGGGACCCAGTACTTC. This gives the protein CSGGPSGRGTQYF.

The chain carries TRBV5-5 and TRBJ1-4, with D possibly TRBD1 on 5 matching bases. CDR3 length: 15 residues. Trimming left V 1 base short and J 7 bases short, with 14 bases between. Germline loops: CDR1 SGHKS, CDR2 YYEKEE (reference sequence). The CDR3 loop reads CASSLIRDWGEKLFF. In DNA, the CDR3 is TGTGCCAGCAGCTTGATCAGGGATTGGGGTGAAAAACTGTTTTTT.

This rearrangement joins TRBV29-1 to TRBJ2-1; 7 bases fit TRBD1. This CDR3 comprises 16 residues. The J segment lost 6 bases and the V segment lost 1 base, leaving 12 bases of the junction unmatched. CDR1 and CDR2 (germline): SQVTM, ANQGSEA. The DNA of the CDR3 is TGCAGCGTTGAAGGTGGTCAAGGGGGCCGCCTCAATGAGCAGTTCTTC. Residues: CSVEGGQGGRLNEQFF.

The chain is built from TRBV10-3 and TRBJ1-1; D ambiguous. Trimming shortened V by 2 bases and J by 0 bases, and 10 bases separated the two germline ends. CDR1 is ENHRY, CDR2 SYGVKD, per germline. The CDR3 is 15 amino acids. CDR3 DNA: TGTGCCATCAGTGAGACAGCCCCGGTGAACACTGAAGCTTTCTTT. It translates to CAISETAPVNTEAFF.

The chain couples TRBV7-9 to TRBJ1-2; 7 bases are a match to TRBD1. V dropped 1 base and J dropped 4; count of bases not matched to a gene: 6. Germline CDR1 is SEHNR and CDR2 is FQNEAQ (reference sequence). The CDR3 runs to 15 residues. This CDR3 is CASSLVVGTAYGYTF. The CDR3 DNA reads TGTGCCAGCAGCTTAGTCGTCGGGACAGCCTATGGCTACACCTTC.

In nucleotides, the CDR3 is TGTGCCAGCAGCCAATGGACATACTCTGGAAACACCATATATTTT. This translates into CASSQWTYSGNTIYF. This sequence joins TRBV14 and TRBJ1-3; maybe TRBD1 (5 bases). CDR1 and CDR2 from the germline V gene are SGHDN and FVKESK. The V end was cut by 2 bases, the J end by 0 bases, with 8 bases between. This CDR3 region has 15 residues.